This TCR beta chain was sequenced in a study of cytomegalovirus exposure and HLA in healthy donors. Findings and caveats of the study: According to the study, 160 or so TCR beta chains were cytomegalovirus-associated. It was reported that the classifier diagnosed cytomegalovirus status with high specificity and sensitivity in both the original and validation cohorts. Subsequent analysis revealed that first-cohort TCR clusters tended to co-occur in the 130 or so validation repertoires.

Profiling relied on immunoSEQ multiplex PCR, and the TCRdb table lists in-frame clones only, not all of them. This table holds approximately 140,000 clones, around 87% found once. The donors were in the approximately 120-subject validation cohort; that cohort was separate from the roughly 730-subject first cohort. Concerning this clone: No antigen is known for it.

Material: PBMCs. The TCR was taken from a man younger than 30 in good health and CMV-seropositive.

The DNA for the CDR3 is TGTGCCAGCAGTGGTACTAGCGGGGGAATGGGGACCCAGTACTTC. It specifies CASSGTSGGMGTQYF. The rearrangement links TRBV2 to TRBJ2-5; 11 positions match TRBD2. The V segment lost 4 bases and the J segment 7 bases; nucleotides outside the gene matches: 8. The CDR3 totals 15 residues. From germline, CDR1 is SNHLY and CDR2 FYNNEI.